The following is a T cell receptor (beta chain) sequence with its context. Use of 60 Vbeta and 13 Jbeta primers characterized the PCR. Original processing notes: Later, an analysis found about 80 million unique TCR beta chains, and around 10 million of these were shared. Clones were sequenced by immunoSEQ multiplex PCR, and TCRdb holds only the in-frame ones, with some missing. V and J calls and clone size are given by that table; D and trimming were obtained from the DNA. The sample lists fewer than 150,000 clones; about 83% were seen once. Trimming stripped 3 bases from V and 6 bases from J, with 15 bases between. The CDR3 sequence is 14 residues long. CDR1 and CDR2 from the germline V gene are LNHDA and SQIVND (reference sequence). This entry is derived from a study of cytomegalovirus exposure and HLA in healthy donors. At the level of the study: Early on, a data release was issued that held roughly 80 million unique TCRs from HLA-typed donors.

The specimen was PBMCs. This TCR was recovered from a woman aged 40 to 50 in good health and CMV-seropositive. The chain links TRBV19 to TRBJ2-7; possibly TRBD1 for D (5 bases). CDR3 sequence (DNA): TGTGCCAGTAGTATCGGCACGACAGCGCCCGAGCAGTACTTC. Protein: CASSIGTTAPEQYF. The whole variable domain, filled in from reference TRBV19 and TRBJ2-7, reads DGGITQSPKYLFRKEGQNVTLSCEQNLNHDAMYWYRQDPGQGLRLIYYSQIVNDFQKGDIAEGYSVSREKKESFPLTVTSAQKNPTAFYLCASSIGTTAPEQYFGPGTRLTVT.